This T cell receptor (beta chain) is from a study of shared clonotypes between healthy human individuals. Background on the study: The people who gave samples were a couple of women and a few men aged 18 to 49.

The donor population consisted of healthy HIV-negative adults with no recent acute infections or vaccinations. TCRdb's copy holds only in-frame clones and misses some; the assay was immunoSEQ multiplex PCR. The sample lists nearly 1 million clones, over 60% occurring once. J was trimmed by 1 base and V by 4 bases; bases with no gene match: 9. Germline V gives CDR1 SGHDN, CDR2 FVKESK. The CDR3 is made up of 16 amino acids. This rearrangement joins TRBV14 to TRBJ1-2; 7 nucleotides match TRBD1. This TCR was recovered from a young man in good health. Sequencing was performed on memory CD4+ T cells sorted from blood. Stated subset: CD45RA-negative fraction. The DNA of the CDR3 is TGTGCCAGCAGCCGGTATGAGGGGGCGGATAACTATGGCTACACCTTC. It specifies CASSRYEGADNYGYTF.